This T cell receptor (beta chain) was documented in a study of control samples from healthy donors and cancer patients. Produced via immunoSEQ multiplex PCR; TCRdb's table is partial and in-frame only. The sample lists 48,000 or so clones, over 85% occurring once. Material for sequencing was PBMCs. This TCR came from a woman between 45 and 65 years old with head and neck cancer.

The DNA of the CDR3 is TGTGCCAGCAGCCCGCGACAGGGCGGGTCCGAGCAGTACTTC. This translates into CASSPRQGGSEQYF. This chain connects TRBV14 to TRBJ2-7; TRBD1 matches at 7 bases. The CDR3 loop spans 14 amino acids. Germline CDR1 reads SGHDN; CDR2 reads FVKESK. V lost 4 bases to trimming and J lost 6 bases; unmatched junction nucleotides: 9. The entire variable domain, with the rest obtained from reference TRBV14 and TRBJ2-7, is as follows: EAGVTQFPSHSVIEKGQTVTLRCDPISGHDNLYWYRRVMGKEIKFLLHFVKESKQDESGMPNNRFLAERTGGTYSTLKVQPAELEDSGVYFCASSPRQGGSEQYFGPGTRLTVT.